This T cell receptor beta chain was identified during a study of T-cell reconstitution after alpha-beta-depleted transplantation in children. This clonotype was observed many times. Preparing the TCRbeta library involved the use of unique molecular identifiers. TCRdb reprocessed the PCR reads via MiXCR and lists one record per CDR3 protein. The sample yields 190,000 or so distinct CDR3 sequences, approximately 7% seen once. This CDR3 comprises 13 residues. The V segment lost 4 bases and the J segment 15 bases; nucleotides outside the gene matches: 8. The receptor was isolated from a human donor who donated a stem cell graft to a child with Wiskott-Aldrich syndrome. The sequences come from PBMCs from the stem cell graft donor, collected from the stem cell graft. V and J are TRBV12-3 or TRBV12-4 and TRBJ2-1; 11 positions match TRBD2. CDR3 nucleotide sequence: TGTGCCAGCAGTTCCTTAGCGGGGGGGCTCGTGTTCTTC. Amino acids: CASSSLAGGLVFF.